Following are 20 T cell receptor beta chains from one sample sequenced in a study of blood T cell repertoires in COVID-19. Measured with immunoSEQ multiplex PCR; TCRdb has only the in-frame clones, and not every one. The sample lists fewer than 450,000 clones, approximately 86% occurring once. Material: PBMCs or T cells enriched from blood (not recorded which). Source of these receptors: a middle-aged woman with acute COVID-19.

The chain joins TRBV7-8 to TRBJ1-5; 7 nucleotides align to TRBD1. The CDR3 length is 17 residues. Germline V gene lookup returns CDR1 SGHVS and CDR2 FQNEAQ. After removal of 4 bases from V and 0 bases from J, the junction contained 9 bases not matched to a gene. The CDR3 coding sequence is TGTGCCAGCAGCTCCGAAGGGACAGCAAATAGCAATCAGCCCCAGCATTTT. Translating gives CASSSEGTANSNQPQHF.

This sequence joins TRBV5-1 and TRBJ1-1; D uncertain. The CDR3 totals 14 residues. Trimming took off 1 base at V and 7 bases at J, with 14 bases between the two ends. Germline lookup yields CDR1 SGHRS and CDR2 YFSETQ. Here the CDR3 reads CASSLIQNNVEAFF. CDR3 DNA: TGCGCCAGCAGCTTGATCCAGAATAATGTTGAAGCTTTCTTT.

This clone has only one observation. The chain is built from TRBV29-1 and TRBJ1-2; weak D call: TRBD1 (6 bases). Germline V gene lookup returns CDR1 SQVTM and CDR2 ANQGSEA. This CDR3 region has 13 residues. Between the trimmed V and J ends, which lost 7 bases and 7 bases, there was a span of 19 bases. In DNA, the CDR3 is TGCAGCGGCAGACAGGTTACGGGAGGTGGCTACACCTTC. It specifies CSGRQVTGGGYTF.

This clone was seen once. The chain combines TRBV5-1 with TRBJ1-4; 7 bases align to TRBD1. This CDR3 spans 13 amino acids. CDR1 is SGHRS and CDR2 is YFSETQ in the germline V gene. Trimming cost V 6 bases and J 1 base; bases outside gene matches: 0. CDR3 coding DNA: TGCGCCAGCACAGGGGGAACTAATGAAAAACTGTTTTTT. Its translation: CASTGGTNEKLFF.

Of note for this clone: One end of the junction fails to match germline, which may point to a read error. This chain links TRBV20-1 with TRBJ2-3, with 7 bases fitting TRBD2. CDR1 DFQATT and CDR2 SNEGSKA come from the germline V gene (reference sequence). The CDR3 is 11 residues long. The CDR3 region is CSTSWGGGQYF. DNA of the CDR3: TGCAGTACTAGTTGGGGGGGTGGGCAATATTTT.

This clone was detected only once. The rearrangement uses TRBV29-1 and TRBJ2-1, with a tentative D call TRBD1 (6 bases). Germline CDR1 is SQVTM and CDR2 is ANQGSEA. The V gene lost 1 base and the J gene lost 7 bases, with 8 bases spanning the gap. The CDR3 has 12 amino acids. Here the CDR3 DNA reads TGCAGCGTTGAAGTGCAGGGGAATGAGCAGTTCTTC. It specifies CSVEVQGNEQFF.

The chain recombines TRBV28 with TRBJ1-2; D ambiguous. The germline V gene encodes CDR1 MDHEN and CDR2 SYDVKM. The CDR3 covers 15 residues. The V end was cut by 3 bases, the J end by 5 bases, with 16 bases between. The CDR3 here is CASSLSEGVGYGYTF. The CDR3, as DNA: TGTGCCAGCAGTTTGTCGGAGGGCGTAGGTTATGGCTACACCTTC.

This chain links TRBV11-2 with TRBJ1-2; no definite D call. Trimming stripped 5 bases from V and 4 bases from J, with 11 bases between. Germline V gene lookup returns CDR1 SGHAT and CDR2 FQNNGV. This CDR3 is 13 amino acids long. The CDR3 sequence is CASSPLGPYGYTF. In nucleotides, the CDR3 is TGTGCCAGCAGCCCCCTTGGGCCCTATGGCTACACCTTC.

The chain employs TRBV9 and TRBJ2-3; D gene uncertain. The CDR3 has 14 residues. CDR1 and CDR2 from the germline V gene are SGDLS and YYNGEE. V shed 0 bases and J shed 4 bases, with 9 bases lying between them. The CDR3 sequence is CASSVDSVPDTQYF. In DNA, the CDR3 is TGTGCCAGCAGCGTAGACAGTGTCCCAGATACGCAGTATTTT.

The chain has TRBV10-1 and TRBJ1-5; 10 bases are shared with TRBD1. V lost 3 bases and J lost 0; bases outside the gene matches: 14. CDR3 length equals 20 residues. Germline lookup yields CDR1 WNHNN and CDR2 SYGVQD (reference sequence). Here the CDR3 DNA reads TGCGCCAGCAGTGATTTTTCGGACAGGGGGTCATCCTATAGCAATCAGCCCCAGCATTTT. Its protein product is CASSDFSDRGSSYSNQPQHF.

In nucleotides, the CDR3 is TGTGCCAGCAGTTACTCGAGGGTGGGGACTGAAGCTTTCTTT. As protein: CASSYSRVGTEAFF. The chain is built from TRBV6-5 and TRBJ1-1; no definite D call. The V gene's germline CDR1 is MNHEY and CDR2 SVGAGI. The CDR3 length is 14 residues. Trimming left V 0 bases short and J 5 bases short, with 10 bases between.

This clone was counted once. The chain recombines TRBV19 with TRBJ2-3, with D uncertain. Germline CDR1 and CDR2: LNHDA and SQIVND (reference sequence). The CDR3 is 15 amino acids. Trimming took off 5 bases at V and 4 bases at J, with 16 bases between the two ends. DNA for the CDR3: TGTGCCAGTAGTCCCCACACCCAGAACGCAGATACGCAGTATTTT. It is translated as CASSPHTQNADTQYF.

The CDR3 region is CASSFWASSYNSPLHF. CDR3 coding DNA: TGTGCCAGCAGCTTCTGGGCCAGCTCCTATAATTCACCCCTCCACTTT. The chain couples TRBV5-4 to TRBJ1-6, with D uncertain. The CDR3 length is 16 residues. Germline CDR1 and CDR2: SGHNT and YYREEE (reference sequence). Trimming took 2 bases from V and 0 from J, leaving 9 bases between them.

J is TRBJ2-1 and V is TRBV7-7; 7 bases are a match to TRBD2. Germline assignment: CDR1 SSHAT and CDR2 FNYEAQ (reference sequence). V was clipped by 5 bases and J by 15 bases; unmatched bases: 7. The CDR3 covers 11 residues. The CDR3 region is CASSAGTKRFF. The DNA of the CDR3 is TGTGCCAGCAGCGCCGGGACTAAAAGGTTCTTC.

In its sample, this clone was seen once. The chain uses TRBV3-1 (or the pseudogene TRBV3-2) and TRBJ2-3; D gene uncertain. V lost 0 bases and J lost 2, with 6 bases in between. This CDR3 is built from 14 residues. Germline CDR1 is LGHDT and CDR2 is YNNKEL (reference sequence). CDR3 DNA sequence: TGTGCCAGCAGCCAAGATAGCTACACAGATACGCAGTATTTT. This sequence encodes CASSQDSYTDTQYF.

This chain links TRBV5-5 with TRBJ1-1; the D is unclear. Germline assignment: CDR1 SGHKS and CDR2 YYEKEE (reference sequence). The length of the CDR3 is 14 residues. Deletions cut 6 bases from V and 1 base from J, with 13 bases between. CDR3 sequence (DNA): TGTGCCAGCAACACCTGGGCAGGGAACACTGAAGCTTTCTTT. Translation gives CASNTWAGNTEAFF. Filled out from reference TRBV5-5 and TRBJ1-1, the complete variable domain reads DAGVTQSPTHLIKTRGQQVTLRCSPISGHKSVSWYQQVLGQGPQFIFQYYEKEERGRGNFPDRFSARQFPNYSSELNVNALLLGDSALYLCASNTWAGNTEAFFGQGTRLTVV.

The chain has TRBV5-1 and TRBJ1-1; 12 positions match TRBD1. The CDR3 is made up of 16 amino acids. V lost 5 bases, J lost 10 bases, and 15 bases stayed unmatched. Germline V lookup: CDR1 SGHRS, CDR2 YFSETQ. The CDR3 DNA sequence: TGCGCCAGCAGGAAGTCCCGGGACAGGGGGCCATACGGAGCTTTCTTT. Residues: CASRKSRDRGPYGAFF.

The chain couples TRBV4-1 to TRBJ1-2, with D maybe TRBD1 (6 bases). V was shortened by 0 bases and J by 0 bases, with 8 bases between the two germline ends. The CDR3 is made up of 15 amino acids. CDR1 and CDR2 (germline): MGHRA, YSYEKL. The CDR3: CASSQEPGANYGYTF. The CDR3 nucleotides are TGCGCCAGCAGCCAAGAGCCAGGGGCTAACTATGGCTACACCTTC.

The rearrangement joins TRBV2 to TRBJ1-5; D is possibly TRBD1 (6 bases). The CDR3 sequence is 13 residues long. With 4 bases removed from V and 7 bases from J, the gap between germline ends came to 11 bases. From germline, CDR1 is SNHLY and CDR2 FYNNEI. The CDR3 DNA sequence: TGTGCCAGCAGTGGAACAGGGCAGCAGCCCCAGCATTTT. Residues: CASSGTGQQPQHF.

The V gene is TRBV5-6, the J gene TRBJ2-4; TRBD2 agrees at 10 bases. Germline values: CDR1 SGHDT, CDR2 YYEEEE. The J segment lost 8 bases and the V segment lost 1 base, leaving 6 bases of the junction unmatched. The CDR3 contains 15 residues. The CDR3, as DNA: TGTGCCAGCAGCTTGATAAGCGGGGGGGCTTACATTCAGTACTTC. Protein: CASSLISGGAYIQYF. Variable domain in full (rest from reference TRBV5-6 and TRBJ2-4): DAGVTQSPTHLIKTRGQQVTLRCSPKSGHDTVSWYQQALGQGPQFIFQYYEEEERQRGNFPDRFSGHQFPNYSSELNVNALLLGDSALYLCASSLISGGAYIQYFGAGTRLSVL.